The 21 T cell receptor beta chains listed next were all sequenced from one sample in a study of T-cell memory formation after mild COVID-19. TCRdb re-called the 5' RACE reads through MiXCR, storing one row per CDR3 protein. The table includes 450,000 to 700,000 distinct CDR3 sequences, under 20% detected once. The specimen sequenced was PBMCs or a T cell subset sorted from them (not recorded which). Receptor source: an adult woman who had mild COVID-19 (a few samples of this study predate the infection). Cell type and time point are not known.

This clonotype was seen a few times. The rearrangement uses TRBV9 and TRBJ2-2; a weak D match, TRBD2 (6 bases). Trimming left V 0 bases short and J 4 bases short, with 10 bases between. The germline CDR1 and CDR2 sequences are SGDLS and YYNGEE. The CDR3 is 15 amino acids. CDR3 protein: CASSVEGTPTGELFF. CDR3 in DNA: TGTGCCAGCAGCGTAGAAGGGACTCCCACCGGGGAGCTGTTTTTT.

In this sample, this clonotype turned up a few times. The V call is TRBV15, the J call TRBJ2-5, with TRBD2 identical over 11 bases. The CDR3 covers 17 residues. Germline lookup yields CDR1 LNHNV and CDR2 YYDKDF (reference sequence). V shed 1 base, J shed 5 bases, and the junction held 9 bases outside the gene matches. In nucleotides, the CDR3 is TGTGCCACCAGCAGAGTTCTACTTAGCGGGAGGGTTGAGACCCAGTACTTC. Protein product: CATSRVLLSGRVETQYF.

A few counts support this clonotype. J is TRBJ2-3 and V is TRBV20-1; D may be TRBD2 (6 bases). Germline CDR1 DFQATT, CDR2 SNEGSKA (reference sequence). Trimming took 5 bases from V and 10 from J, leaving 19 bases between them. CDR3 length: 13 residues. The CDR3 DNA follows: TGCAGTGCTGGCAGCTGGAGCGAGCGGGCGCAGTATTTT. Protein sequence: CSAGSWSERAQYF.

This clonotype was detected a few times. The J gene is TRBJ2-1, the V gene TRBV27; 7 bases line up with TRBD2. The CDR3 runs to 17 residues. Germline CDR1 and CDR2: MNHEY and SMNVEV (reference sequence). The V gene end was trimmed by 2 bases and the J gene end by 7 bases; junction bases not matched to a gene: 14. CDR3 bases: TGTGCCAGCAGTTTACCTAGACTAGCATCTGGTAAGAATGAGCAGTTCTTC. It specifies CASSLPRLASGKNEQFF.

Only a few counts were recorded for this clonotype. The rearrangement links TRBV5-4 to TRBJ2-7; 7 bases agree with TRBD1. The CDR3 has 17 amino acids. V was pared by 3 bases and J by 4 bases, with 16 bases of the junction left unmatched. Germline values: CDR1 SGHNT, CDR2 YYREEE (reference sequence). The CDR3 DNA reads TGTGCCAGCAGCTCACAGAAACAGGGGATTGTCGAGTACGAGCAGTACTTC. Translated: CASSSQKQGIVEYEQYF. Full variable domain (missing parts from reference TRBV5-4 and TRBJ2-7): ETGVTQSPTHLIKTRGQQVTLRCSSQSGHNTVSWYQQALGQGPQFIFQYYREEENGRGNFPPRFSGLQFPNYSSELNVNALELDDSALYLCASSSQKQGIVEYEQYFGPGTRLTVT.

The genes are TRBV25-1 and TRBJ1-2; 7 bases agree with TRBD1. V trimming: 3 bases; J trimming: 5 bases; junction bases outside the gene matches: 9. The CDR3 has 15 amino acids. The germline V gene has CDR1 MGHDK and CDR2 SYGVNS. The CDR3 reads CASSDPRGRGYGYTF. The CDR3 DNA sequence: TGTGCCAGCAGTGACCCAAGGGGGCGAGGGTATGGCTACACCTTC.

Many counts were recorded for this clonotype. The CDR3, as DNA: TGTGCCAGTAGTATAGATCCTTCGGGACCCTACGAGCAGTACTTC. It yields the protein CASSIDPSGPYEQYF. The chain couples TRBV19 to TRBJ2-7; perhaps D is TRBD1 or TRBD2 (5 bases each). Germline V gives CDR1 LNHDA, CDR2 SQIVND (reference sequence). The CDR3 has 15 residues. Trimming pared 0 bases from V and 2 bases from J, leaving 11 bases between.

This chain joins TRBV2 and TRBJ2-1; D may be TRBD2 (6 bases). Per the germline V gene, CDR1 is SNHLY and CDR2 is FYNNEI. V was cut by 4 bases and J by 12 bases, with 10 bases left in between. The CDR3 contains 11 residues. DNA of the CDR3: TGTGCCAGCAGTGGGCGGGGCGGGCAGTTCTTC. Protein product: CASSGRGGQFF. Filled out from reference TRBV2 and TRBJ2-1, the complete variable domain reads EPEVTQTPSHQVTQMGQEVILRCVPISNHLYFYWYRQILGQKVEFLVSFYNNEISEKSEIFDDQFSVERPDGSNFTLKIRSTKLEDSAMYFCASSGRGGQFFGPGTRLTVL.

The CDR3 nucleotides are TGCGCCAGCAGCCAAGAAGCCACAGGGGCCGGGGAGACCCAGTACTTC. It translates to CASSQEATGAGETQYF. The rearrangement joins TRBV4-1 to TRBJ2-5; 7 nucleotides line up with TRBD1. CDR3 length equals 16 residues. Germline V gives CDR1 MGHRA, CDR2 YSYEKL. V gave up 0 bases and J gave up 5 bases; unmatched junction bases: 9.

This clonotype was seen only a few times. The V call is TRBV27, the J call TRBJ2-6; D call uncertain. CDR1 MNHEY and CDR2 SMNVEV come from the germline V gene (reference sequence). Trimming pared 4 bases from V and 1 base from J, leaving 5 bases between. The length of the CDR3 is 14 residues. In nucleotides, the CDR3 is TGTGCCAGCAGTTCGTGGTCTGGGGCCAACGTCCTGACTTTC. It translates to CASSSWSGANVLTF.

This clonotype was recorded a few times. The rearrangement joins TRBV7-8 to TRBJ2-3; D not resolved. Between the trimmed V and J ends, which lost 1 base and 2 bases, there was a span of 10 bases. Germline lookup yields CDR1 SGHVS and CDR2 FQNEAQ. The CDR3 has 15 amino acids. CDR3 in DNA: TGTGCCAGCAGCTTAGGTAGTCATTCCACAGATACGCAGTATTTT. Its translation is CASSLGSHSTDTQYF.

This clonotype was recorded a few times. This sequence joins TRBV12-5 and TRBJ2-2; TRBD1 might be the D (5 bases). V lost 6 bases and J 0 bases, leaving 14 bases between the germline ends. This CDR3 region has 16 residues. Germline-derived CDR1 and CDR2 are LGHNT and FRNRAP. The CDR3 sequence: CASGALDRANTGELFF. The CDR3 DNA reads TGTGCTAGTGGAGCCCTCGACAGAGCGAACACCGGGGAGCTGTTTTTT.

The chain has TRBV5-1 and TRBJ2-5, with a tentative D call TRBD2 (6 bases). Germline V lookup: CDR1 SGHRS, CDR2 YFSETQ. The CDR3 consists of 15 residues. V lost 0 bases and J 5 bases, leaving 14 bases between the germline ends. CDR3 protein: CASSLAPSGRETQYF. CDR3 DNA: TGCGCCAGCAGCTTGGCCCCCTCAGGGAGGGAGACCCAGTACTTC.

This clonotype was recorded a few times. The rearrangement uses TRBV7-9 and TRBJ2-7; D possibly corresponds to TRBD1 (5 bases). Germline lookup yields CDR1 SEHNR and CDR2 FQNEAQ (reference sequence). This CDR3 has 13 residues. Trimming took off 5 bases at V and 5 bases at J, with 13 bases between the two ends. The DNA of the CDR3 is TGTGCCAGCAGCATTCCAGGGTGGCACGAGCAGTACTTC. Its protein is CASSIPGWHEQYF.

The genes are TRBV12-3 or TRBV12-4 and TRBJ1-1; no firm D call. The CDR3 has 13 residues. The V end was cut by 1 base, the J end by 8 bases, with 11 bases between. CDR3 bases: TGTGCCAGCAGTTTAGGCGGGGTCGAGGAAGCTTTCTTT. It is translated as CASSLGGVEEAFF.

This CDR3 reads CSVALYEQYF. The CDR3 region has the DNA TGCAGCGTTGCTCTTTACGAGCAGTACTTC. The V and J genes are TRBV29-1 and TRBJ2-7, with no clear D. Germline CDR1 SQVTM, CDR2 ANQGSEA. Trimming took 4 bases from V and 4 from J, leaving 5 bases between them. CDR3 length equals 10 residues.

This chain joins TRBV12-3 or TRBV12-4 and TRBJ1-1; D is unclear. The CDR3 is made up of 14 amino acids. Deletions cut 1 base from V and 4 bases from J, with 10 bases between. In DNA, the CDR3 is TGTGCCAGCAGTTTAGTGAGGGTCGGCACTGAAGCTTTCTTT. Encoded protein: CASSLVRVGTEAFF.

This clonotype was seen at least ten times. V gene TRBV5-1 combines with J gene TRBJ1-1, with D maybe TRBD1 (6 bases). Trimming removed 4 bases from V and 1 base from J, with 11 bases in between. The CDR3 totals 14 residues. Germline assignment: CDR1 SGHRS and CDR2 YFSETQ. As DNA, the CDR3 is TGCGCCAGCAGCCCTGACAGGTCGAACACTGAAGCTTTCTTT. Amino acid sequence: CASSPDRSNTEAFF.

This chain uses TRBV12-3 or TRBV12-4 with TRBJ1-4; TRBD1 aligns across 12 bases. The CDR3 extends over 18 amino acids. V dropped 6 bases and J dropped 3; count of bases not matched to a gene: 11. The CDR3 DNA reads as TGTGCCAGCAGCACTAAGCCGGGACAGGGGGCGGCTAATGAAAAACTGTTTTTT. Translating it yields CASSTKPGQGAANEKLFF.

The genes are TRBV7-2 and TRBJ1-2; a weak D match, TRBD1 (6 bases). CDR1 and CDR2 from the germline V gene are SGHTA and FQGNSA. This CDR3 region has 14 residues. Trimming pared 2 bases from V and 6 bases from J, leaving 13 bases between. CDR3 nucleotide sequence: TGTGCCAGCAGCTTAAACGGACAGTATAATGGCTACACCTTC. Its translation: CASSLNGQYNGYTF.

In this sample, this clonotype turned up many times. In nucleotides, the CDR3 is TGTGCCTTGTGGGGCGGGGGGCAGAAGTACTTC. It specifies CALWGGGQKYF. The chain has TRBV30 and TRBJ2-7, with 8 bases matching TRBD2. The CDR3 runs 11 residues. The germline V gene has CDR1 GTSNPN and CDR2 SVGIG (reference sequence). J gave up 11 bases and V 7 bases, and 10 bases lay outside the gene matches.